Presented here are 19 T cell receptor beta chains from one specimen sequenced in a study of T cell responses to AZD1222 COVID-19 vaccine. Measured with immunoSEQ multiplex PCR; TCRdb has only the in-frame clones, and not every one. The table includes roughly 140,000 clones, approximately 90% detected once. The sequencing used peripheral blood, collected on day 0 of MenACWY control vaccination. The receptors stem from an adult in good health.

The sample holds one count of this clone. The chain carries TRBV30 and TRBJ2-1; TRBD1 is a possible D gene (6 bases). Germline V CDR1 and CDR2: GTSNPN, SVGIG (reference sequence). The V end was cut by 2 bases, the J end by 14 bases, with 13 bases between. This CDR3 has 11 amino acids. CDR3: CAWSQQGWEFF. CDR3 coding DNA: TGTGCCTGGAGTCAACAGGGTTGGGAGTTCTTC.

The J gene is TRBJ2-3, the V gene TRBV3-1 (or the pseudogene TRBV3-2); 7 nucleotides line up with TRBD2. This CDR3 is built from 18 residues. The V gene's germline CDR1 is LGHDT and CDR2 YNNKEL (reference sequence). V lost 4 bases and J lost 7; bases outside the gene matches: 20. The CDR3 sequence is CASSPEGSGDLGVNTQYF. The CDR3 bases are TGTGCCAGCAGCCCCGAAGGGAGCGGGGACCTCGGTGTTAATACGCAGTATTTT.

As regards this clone: The sample holds other DNA sequences that translate to the same CDR3. V and J are TRBV15 and TRBJ2-5; no clear D. The CDR3 totals 12 residues. CDR1 LNHNV and CDR2 YYDKDF come from the germline V gene (reference sequence). V was trimmed by 0 bases and J by 1 base, leaving 0 bases between them. CDR3: CATSRDQETQYF. The CDR3 DNA is TGTGCCACCAGCAGAGACCAAGAGACCCAGTACTTC.

This chain uses TRBV6-5 with TRBJ1-1; 7 bases align to TRBD1. The J segment lost 2 bases and the V segment lost 6 bases, leaving 9 bases of the junction unmatched. This CDR3 contains 15 residues. The germline V gene encodes CDR1 MNHEY and CDR2 SVGAGI. DNA of the CDR3: TGTGCCAGCAGGGGCCGGGACAGCTTAAACACTGAAGCTTTCTTT. As protein: CASRGRDSLNTEAFF.

This clone was counted only a few times. The rearrangement joins TRBV28 to TRBJ1-3, with D perhaps TRBD1 (5 bases). The CDR3 runs 14 residues. The ends were cut back, 3 bases at V and 7 bases at J, with 13 bases in the middle. Germline V gene data show CDR1 as MDHEN and CDR2 as SYDVKM. CDR3: CASSFRGHGNTIYF. The CDR3 region has the DNA TGTGCCAGCAGTTTCCGGGGCCACGGGAACACCATATATTTT.

The V gene is TRBV20-1, the J gene TRBJ1-2; 7 nucleotides align to TRBD1. Losses at the gene ends were 3 bases for V and 8 bases for J; bases not matched to a gene: 9. CDR1 and CDR2 from the germline V gene are DFQATT and SNEGSKA (reference sequence). The CDR3 totals 13 residues. In DNA, the CDR3 is TGCAGTGCTAGTCCGACAGGGACCAAGGGCTACACCTTC. It translates to CSASPTGTKGYTF.

The chain links TRBV5-1 to TRBJ1-4; D remains unclear. Germline V gene lookup returns CDR1 SGHRS and CDR2 YFSETQ. The germline V and J ends were trimmed by 0 bases and 5 bases, with 11 bases remaining between them. CDR3 length: 15 residues. CDR3 sequence: CASSLVGGPNEKLFF. CDR3 DNA sequence: TGCGCCAGCAGCTTGGTCGGAGGCCCCAATGAAAAACTGTTTTTT. The entire variable domain, with the rest obtained from reference TRBV5-1 and TRBJ1-4, is as follows: KAGVTQTPRYLIKTRGQQVTLSCSPISGHRSVSWYQQTPGQGLQFLFEYFSETQRNKGNFPGRFSGRQFSNSRSEMNVSTLELGDSALYLCASSLVGGPNEKLFFGSGTQLSVL.

The CDR3 sequence: CASSPRGRDYGYTF. CDR3 coding DNA: TGTGCCAGCAGTCCCAGGGGGCGCGACTATGGCTACACCTTC. The chain links TRBV28 to TRBJ1-2, with 8 bases identical to TRBD1. The CDR3 runs to 14 residues. Germline CDR1 and CDR2: MDHEN and SYDVKM. V dropped 5 bases and J dropped 3; count of bases not matched to a gene: 5.

The chain uses TRBV29-1 and TRBJ2-1; D is unclear. Per germline, CDR1 SQVTM and CDR2 ANQGSEA. The germline V and J ends were trimmed by 2 bases and 0 bases, with 5 bases remaining between them. The CDR3 loop spans 13 amino acids. In DNA, the CDR3 is TGCAGCGTTGAAACGTACTCCTACAATGAGCAGTTCTTC. Translation: CSVETYSYNEQFF.

The chain links TRBV5-5 to TRBJ1-1; a possible D gene is TRBD1 (6 bases). The germline CDR1 and CDR2 sequences are SGHKS and YYEKEE (reference sequence). Trimming removed 6 bases from V and 10 bases from J, with 25 bases in between. The CDR3 runs to 15 residues. This chain's CDR3 is CASTVGGTSPWGAFF. For the CDR3, the DNA is TGTGCCAGCACCGTAGGAGGGACATCGCCCTGGGGAGCTTTCTTT.

The gene calls are TRBV29-1 and TRBJ1-4, with D tentatively TRBD1 (5 bases). CDR1 and CDR2 (germline): SQVTM, ANQGSEA. This CDR3 spans 12 amino acids. Between the trimmed V and J ends, which lost 5 bases and 3 bases, there was a span of 7 bases. The DNA of the CDR3 is TGCAGCGTTTCAGGGTCTAATGAAAAACTGTTTTTT. This encodes CSVSGSNEKLFF.

This chain connects TRBV5-1 to TRBJ1-2; TRBD1 might be the D (6 bases). Germline-derived CDR1 and CDR2 are SGHRS and YFSETQ. Trimming left V 4 bases short and J 1 base short, with 14 bases between. The CDR3 consists of 15 residues. CDR3 residues: CASSPPGGFNYGYTF. The CDR3 bases are TGCGCCAGCAGCCCCCCGGGGGGCTTTAACTATGGCTACACCTTC.

This clone has a handful of counts. The CDR3 region is CASSYPTGLQETQYF. In DNA, the CDR3 is TGTGCCAGCAGTTACCCGACCGGGTTACAAGAGACCCAGTACTTC. This chain links TRBV6-2 or TRBV6-3 with TRBJ2-5; D is undetermined. The CDR3 sequence is 15 residues long. Germline-derived CDR1 and CDR2 are MNHEY and SVGEGT. Between the trimmed V and J ends, which lost 2 bases and 2 bases, there was a span of 12 bases.

The chain employs TRBV7-6 and TRBJ2-5; 12 bases are a match to TRBD2. The V gene's germline CDR1 is SGHVS and CDR2 FNYEAQ. The CDR3 consists of 15 residues. After removal of 5 bases from V and 1 base from J, the junction contained 2 bases not matched to a gene. The CDR3 reads CASSQLAGGQETQYF. The CDR3 region has the DNA TGTGCCAGCAGCCAACTAGCGGGGGGCCAAGAGACCCAGTACTTC. The variable domain in full, with the rest retrieved from reference TRBV7-6 and TRBJ2-5, is GAGVSQSPRYKVTKRGQDVALRCDPISGHVSLYWYRQALGQGPEFLTYFNYEAQQDKSGLPNDRFSAERPEGSISTLTIQRTEQRDSAMYRCASSQLAGGQETQYFGPGTRLLVL.

The chain uses TRBV4-2 and TRBJ2-1; 15 bases line up with TRBD2. The CDR3 is 18 residues long. CDR1 and CDR2 from the germline V gene are LGHNA and YNFKEQ. The V segment lost 3 bases and the J segment 8 bases; nucleotides outside the gene matches: 11. CDR3 bases: TGTGCCAGCAGCCACCGGCGGGGACTAGCGGGGGGAGAAGATGAGCAGTTCTTC. Its translation: CASSHRRGLAGGEDEQFF.

The gene calls are TRBV5-1 and TRBJ2-2; D unresolved. Germline V gene sequence: CDR1 SGHRS, CDR2 YFSETQ. The length of the CDR3 is 17 residues. V lost 3 bases to trimming and J lost 5 bases, with 20 bases between them. The CDR3 sequence: CASSSEHGSLWTGELFF. In DNA form, the CDR3 reads TGCGCCAGCAGCTCCGAACACGGCAGCCTTTGGACCGGGGAGCTGTTTTTT.

The chain joins TRBV28 to TRBJ2-7; no reliable D call. Germline V gene data show CDR1 as MDHEN and CDR2 as SYDVKM. The V and J ends lost 6 bases and 3 bases respectively, with 9 bases between them. The CDR3 runs to 12 residues. The CDR3 DNA reads as TGTGCCAGCAGCCCCAGCGTCTACGAGCAGTACTTC. It specifies CASSPSVYEQYF.

This rearrangement joins TRBV9 to TRBJ2-7; D could derive from TRBD1 or TRBD2 (5 bases each). CDR3 size: 14 residues. CDR1 is SGDLS, CDR2 YYNGEE, per germline. Trimming took off 0 bases at V and 7 bases at J, with 14 bases between the two ends. The CDR3 loop reads CASSVEGTVGEQYF. CDR3 DNA sequence: TGTGCCAGCAGCGTAGAAGGGACGGTCGGGGAGCAGTACTTC.

The chain uses TRBV9 and TRBJ2-1; 9 nucleotides agree with TRBD2. Trimming removed 4 bases from V and 2 bases from J; junction bases left unmatched: 4. Germline-derived CDR1 and CDR2 are SGDLS and YYNGEE. The CDR3 totals 15 residues. CDR3 nucleotide sequence: TGTGCCAGCAGCCCGCTAGCGGGAACCTACAATGAGCAGTTCTTC. This encodes CASSPLAGTYNEQFF.